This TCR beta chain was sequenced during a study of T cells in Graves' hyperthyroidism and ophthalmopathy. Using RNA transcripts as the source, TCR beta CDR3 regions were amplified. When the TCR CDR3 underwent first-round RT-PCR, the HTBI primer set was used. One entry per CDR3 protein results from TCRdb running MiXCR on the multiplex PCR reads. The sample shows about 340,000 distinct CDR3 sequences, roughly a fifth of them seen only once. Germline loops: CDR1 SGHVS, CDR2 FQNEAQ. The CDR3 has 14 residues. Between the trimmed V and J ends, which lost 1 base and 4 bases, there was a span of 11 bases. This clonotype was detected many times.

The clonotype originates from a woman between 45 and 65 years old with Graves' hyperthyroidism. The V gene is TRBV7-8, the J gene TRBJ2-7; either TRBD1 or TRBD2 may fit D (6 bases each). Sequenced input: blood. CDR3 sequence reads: CASSLVLGGYEQYF. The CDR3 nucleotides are TGTGCCAGCAGCTTAGTCCTAGGGGGGTACGAGCAGTACTTC. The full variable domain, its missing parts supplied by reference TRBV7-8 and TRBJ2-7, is GAGVSQSPRYKVAKRGQDVALRCDPISGHVSLFWYQQALGQGPEFLTYFQNEAQLDKSGLPSDRFFAERPEGSVSTLKIQRTQQEDSAVYLCASSLVLGGYEQYFGPGTRLTVT.